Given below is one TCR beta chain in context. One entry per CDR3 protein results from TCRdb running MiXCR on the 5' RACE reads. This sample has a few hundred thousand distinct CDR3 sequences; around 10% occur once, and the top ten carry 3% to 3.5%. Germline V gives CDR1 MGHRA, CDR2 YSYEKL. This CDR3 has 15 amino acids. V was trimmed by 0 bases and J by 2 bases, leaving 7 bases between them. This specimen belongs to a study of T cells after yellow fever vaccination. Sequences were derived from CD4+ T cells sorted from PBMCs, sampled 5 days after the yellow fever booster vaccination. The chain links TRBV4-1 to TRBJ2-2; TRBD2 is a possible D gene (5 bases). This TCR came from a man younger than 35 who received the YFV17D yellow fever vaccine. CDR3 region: CASSQEGRNTGELFF. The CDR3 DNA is TGCGCCAGCAGCCAAGAGGGGAGAAACACCGGGGAGCTGTTTTTT.